The next 32 T cell receptor beta chains were all read from a single sample in a study of shared clonotypes between healthy human individuals. The naive CD8 fraction comprised CD45RO-negative cells positively selected for CCR7 and excluded terminally differentiated effector memory CD45RA+ cells. Produced via immunoSEQ multiplex PCR; TCRdb's table is partial and in-frame only. The sample includes about 2.1 million clones, about 94% seen only once; the top ten take approximately 1.7%. The sequenced sample was naive CD8+ T cells from PBMCs. These receptors were taken from a man aged 18-30 years in good health. Some clones in this sample may be carry-over from other donors' samples.

The rearrangement uses TRBV9 and TRBJ1-3, with D uncertain. Trimming removed 4 bases from V and 0 bases from J, with 11 bases in between. Germline CDR1 and CDR2: SGDLS and YYNGEE. There are 15 residues in the CDR3. The CDR3 region is CASSTNLLSGNTIYF. The CDR3 DNA follows: TGTGCCAGCAGCACGAACCTTCTCTCTGGAAACACCATATATTTT.

This sequence joins TRBV7-9 and TRBJ2-2; D is uncertain. The CDR3 length is 19 residues. V gave up 1 base and J gave up 1 base, with 19 bases separating them. Germline V gene lookup returns CDR1 SEHNR and CDR2 FQNEAQ (reference sequence). The CDR3 loop reads CASSLGPVSVSVNTGELFF. CDR3 DNA: TGTGCCAGCAGCTTAGGTCCGGTCTCTGTCTCCGTGAACACCGGGGAGCTGTTTTTT.

The rearrangement links TRBV11-2 to TRBJ2-2; TRBD2 might be the D (6 bases). Trimming shortened V by 4 bases and J by 1 base, and 7 bases separated the two germline ends. In germline, CDR1 is SGHAT, CDR2 FQNNGV. The length of the CDR3 is 14 residues. This CDR3 reads CASSSRGNTGELFF. The CDR3 nucleotides are TGTGCCAGCAGCTCGCGGGGGAACACCGGGGAGCTGTTTTTT.

On this clone: Distinct nucleotide sequences in the sample also encode this CDR3. Written as DNA, the CDR3 is TGTGCCAGCAGCTTAGTGGGCGGAAGCTCCTACGAGCAGTACTTC. Translated, it gives CASSLVGGSSYEQYF. V usage is TRBV7-2 and J usage is TRBJ2-7, with D uncertain. CDR1 and CDR2 from the germline V gene are SGHTA and FQGNSA. Trimming cost V 1 base and J 0 bases, with 10 bases left between them. CDR3 size: 15 residues.

The V call is TRBV15, the J call TRBJ2-7; no reliable D call. V was cut by 0 bases and J by 1 base, with 7 bases left in between. CDR1 LNHNV and CDR2 YYDKDF come from the germline V gene (reference sequence). The CDR3 runs to 14 residues. CDR3 coding DNA: TGTGCCACCAGCAGAGATAAGAGGTCCTACGAGCAGTACTTC. Translated, it gives CATSRDKRSYEQYF.

The chain employs TRBV7-9 and TRBJ1-1; D is undetermined. The CDR3 loop spans 16 amino acids. Trimming took off 5 bases at V and 0 bases at J, with 16 bases between the two ends. Germline CDR1 and CDR2: SEHNR and FQNEAQ (reference sequence). This chain's CDR3 is CASSPLWAGMNTEAFF. CDR3 in DNA: TGTGCCAGCAGCCCCCTCTGGGCCGGCATGAACACTGAAGCTTTCTTT.

The chain uses TRBV27 and TRBJ2-2, with TRBD1 matching over 12 bases. Germline V CDR1 and CDR2: MNHEY, SMNVEV (reference sequence). Germline trimming cut 4 bases from V and 8 bases from J; bases unmatched to any gene: 5. The CDR3 covers 15 residues. CDR3 DNA sequence: TGTGCCAGCAGTTGGGGGACAGGGGGCTTGGGGGAGCTGTTTTTT. It translates to CASSWGTGGLGELFF.

Points on this clone: Other DNA sequences within the sample encode an identical CDR3. In nucleotides, the CDR3 is TGTGCCAGTAGCCTAACTAGCGGTTCCTACGAGCAGTACTTC. Translated, it gives CASSLTSGSYEQYF. The chain links TRBV19 to TRBJ2-7; 8 bases align to TRBD2. The CDR3 loop spans 14 amino acids. With 6 bases clipped from V and 1 base from J, the junction kept 5 bases outside the gene matches. Germline CDR1 reads LNHDA; CDR2 reads SQIVND (reference sequence).

The CDR3 nucleotides read TGTGCCATCAGTGAGTCGATGGGCCCCGGGTACGAGCAGTACTTC. Translating it yields CAISESMGPGYEQYF. The rearrangement joins TRBV10-3 to TRBJ2-7, with D unresolved. Germline lookup yields CDR1 ENHRY and CDR2 SYGVKD. This CDR3 has 15 residues. The V and J ends lost 0 bases and 4 bases respectively, with 13 bases between them.

For this clone: Within the sample, other DNA sequences also encode this same CDR3. The V gene is TRBV9, the J gene TRBJ1-1, with a possible D match to TRBD1 (6 bases). Germline V lookup: CDR1 SGDLS, CDR2 YYNGEE. The V end lost 2 bases, the J end lost 4 bases, and 9 bases lay between the germline ends. The CDR3 spans 13 residues. The DNA for the CDR3 is TGTGCCAGCAGCGTCGGGGGGGCCACTGAAGCTTTCTTT. Amino acid sequence: CASSVGGATEAFF.

The V gene is TRBV4-2, the J gene TRBJ1-1; TRBD1 might be the D (6 bases). There are 13 residues in the CDR3. V lost 6 bases, J lost 10 bases, and 18 bases lay in between. Germline V gives CDR1 LGHNA, CDR2 YNFKEQ. CDR3 protein: CASSPHRERGAFF. CDR3 nucleotide sequence: TGTGCCAGCAGTCCTCACAGGGAACGGGGAGCTTTCTTT.

The chain combines TRBV29-1 with TRBJ1-1, with D unresolved. Trimming shortened V by 4 bases and J by 7 bases, and 7 bases separated the two germline ends. This CDR3 is built from 10 residues. CDR1 SQVTM and CDR2 ANQGSEA come from the germline V gene. The CDR3 sequence is CSVVAYEAFF. The CDR3 region has the DNA TGCAGCGTTGTAGCCTATGAAGCTTTCTTT.

Details on this clone: The sample has other DNA sequences that encode this CDR3 too. CDR3 sequence: CASSSQRSYEQYF. The CDR3 DNA sequence: TGTGCCAGCAGCTCACAGAGATCCTACGAGCAGTACTTC. The chain employs TRBV7-9 and TRBJ2-7; unclear D gene. V lost 4 bases and J 1 base, leaving 8 bases between the germline ends. Germline loops: CDR1 SEHNR, CDR2 FQNEAQ (reference sequence). The CDR3 contains 13 residues.

This chain links TRBV7-2 with TRBJ2-2; D gene ambiguous. Trimming removed 6 bases from V and 2 bases from J, with 4 bases in between. Germline V lookup: CDR1 SGHTA, CDR2 FQGNSA. The CDR3 has 12 residues. The CDR3 reads CASSYNTGELFF. In nucleotides, the CDR3 is TGTGCCAGCAGTTATAACACCGGGGAGCTGTTTTTT.

This sequence joins TRBV5-8 and TRBJ1-3; maybe TRBD1 (6 bases). The CDR3 is 15 amino acids. In germline, CDR1 is SGHTS, CDR2 YDEGEE. V gave up 5 bases and J gave up 2 bases, with 14 bases separating them. The DNA of the CDR3 is TGTGCCAGCAGACGAGACAGGCTGCCTGGAAACACCATATATTTT. Amino acids: CASRRDRLPGNTIYF.

The genes are TRBV15 and TRBJ2-2; D unresolved. This CDR3 region has 16 residues. Germline CDR1 is LNHNV and CDR2 is YYDKDF (reference sequence). Trimming stripped 5 bases from V and 6 bases from J, with 19 bases between. DNA of the CDR3: TGTGCCACCAGCGAAAATCGAGCGCGATCCTCCGGGGAGCTGTTTTTT. It translates to CATSENRARSSGELFF.

This clone was detected a few times. The V gene is TRBV28, the J gene TRBJ2-7; D remains unclear. V lost 5 bases, J lost 3 bases, and 5 bases lay in between. There are 11 residues in the CDR3. Per the germline V gene, CDR1 is MDHEN and CDR2 is SYDVKM. Here the CDR3 DNA reads TGTGCCAGCAGTGTCGACTACGAGCAGTACTTC. It encodes CASSVDYEQYF.

This chain joins TRBV9 and TRBJ1-3; D not certain. This CDR3 has 16 residues. V gave up 0 bases and J gave up 0 bases, with 10 bases separating them. Germline loops: CDR1 SGDLS, CDR2 YYNGEE. The DNA of the CDR3 is TGTGCCAGCAGCGTAGGTGGCGGAGCCTCTGGAAACACCATATATTTT. It translates to CASSVGGGASGNTIYF.

V and J are TRBV7-9 and TRBJ2-3; 12 positions agree with TRBD2. CDR3 length: 15 amino acids. Germline-derived CDR1 and CDR2 are SEHNR and FQNEAQ (reference sequence). Trimming cost V 2 bases and J 5 bases; bases outside gene matches: 2. The CDR3 reads CASSLRTSGIDTQYF. The CDR3 DNA reads as TGTGCCAGCAGCTTAAGGACTAGCGGGATAGATACGCAGTATTTT.

V and J are TRBV4-1 and TRBJ2-2, with TRBD1 matching over 9 bases. This CDR3 is built from 16 residues. Germline V gene lookup returns CDR1 MGHRA and CDR2 YSYEKL. V lost 3 bases, J lost 5 bases, and 7 bases stayed unmatched. The CDR3 DNA reads TGCGCCAGCAGCCAGGGTCCCGGGACAGGGACCGGGGAGCTGTTTTTT. It codes for CASSQGPGTGTGELFF.

A word on this clone: Other nucleotide sequences in the sample specify the same CDR3. The chain couples TRBV30 to TRBJ2-5; 7 bases align to TRBD2. The germline V gene has CDR1 GTSNPN and CDR2 SVGIG (reference sequence). Trimming removed 8 bases from V and 3 bases from J; junction bases left unmatched: 9. The CDR3 is 13 amino acids. CDR3 protein: CASLPREKETQYF. In nucleotides, the CDR3 is TGTGCCAGCCTGCCGCGGGAGAAAGAGACCCAGTACTTC.

V is TRBV29-1 and J is TRBJ2-5; the D is unclear. TRBJ2-7 matches the DNA end more closely, so the J call is doubtful. This CDR3 has 13 amino acids. Germline CDR1 and CDR2: SQVTM and ANQGSEA. The CDR3 DNA sequence: TGCAGCGTTGAAAGAACGGACTCCTACGAGCAGTACTTC. It is translated as CSVERTDSYEQYF.

The rearrangement joins TRBV9 to TRBJ1-2; 10 bases line up with TRBD1. The CDR3 totals 16 residues. CDR1 is SGDLS, CDR2 YYNGEE, per germline. Trimming removed 0 bases from V and 4 bases from J; junction bases left unmatched: 6. CDR3 protein: CASSVDGTGDSYGYTF. The CDR3 DNA reads as TGTGCCAGCAGCGTAGACGGGACAGGGGATAGCTATGGCTACACCTTC.

The chain is built from TRBV19 and TRBJ1-5; TRBD1 is a possible D gene (6 bases). The CDR3 is made up of 19 amino acids. CDR1 and CDR2 from the germline V gene are LNHDA and SQIVND (reference sequence). The ends were cut back, 8 bases at V and 3 bases at J, with 29 bases in the middle. The CDR3 protein is CASLVTTGPTGDYNQPQHF. The CDR3 region has the DNA TGTGCCAGTTTGGTGACGACGGGTCCGACAGGCGATTACAATCAGCCCCAGCATTTT.

Comment on this clone: The same CDR3 arises from other DNA sequences in this sample as well. The gene calls are TRBV5-4 and TRBJ2-7; possibly TRBD2 for D (5 bases). CDR1 is SGHNT and CDR2 is YYREEE in the germline V gene (reference sequence). Trimming removed 0 bases from V and 7 bases from J, with 5 bases in between. The CDR3 runs to 11 residues. CDR3: CASSLGREQYF. CDR3 bases: TGTGCCAGCAGCTTGGGGAGGGAGCAGTACTTC.

The chain employs TRBV7-9 and TRBJ2-7; no clear D gene. With 3 bases removed from V and 2 bases from J, the gap between germline ends came to 11 bases. The length of the CDR3 is 14 residues. CDR1 SEHNR and CDR2 FQNEAQ come from the germline V gene (reference sequence). The CDR3 DNA sequence: TGTGCCAGCAGCTTGGGCAGCCCAACCTACGAGCAGTACTTC. Protein: CASSLGSPTYEQYF.

The V and J genes are TRBV29-1 and TRBJ2-7; 8 positions agree with TRBD2. This CDR3 has 14 amino acids. V lost 7 bases to trimming and J lost 0 bases; unmatched junction nucleotides: 8. Germline loops: CDR1 SQVTM, CDR2 ANQGSEA. The CDR3 protein is CSGLLAESSYEQYF. Written as DNA, the CDR3 is TGCAGCGGCCTACTAGCGGAAAGCTCCTACGAGCAGTACTTC.

With regard to this clone: This sample includes further DNA sequences coding for the same CDR3. The chain carries TRBV5-6 and TRBJ2-7; D remains ambiguous. The CDR3 is 14 amino acids. Germline lookup yields CDR1 SGHDT and CDR2 YYEEEE. Trimming shortened V by 0 bases and J by 3 bases, and 10 bases separated the two germline ends. The DNA of the CDR3 is TGTGCCAGCAGCTTGGGCGCAGGCATCTACGAGCAGTACTTC. This encodes CASSLGAGIYEQYF.

The V call is TRBV10-3, the J call TRBJ2-2; TRBD2 is a possible D gene (6 bases). Germline CDR1 ENHRY, CDR2 SYGVKD. The CDR3 spans 14 residues. V was cut by 6 bases and J by 2 bases, with 10 bases left in between. As DNA, the CDR3 is TGTGCCATCAGACTAGCCCTAAACACCGGGGAGCTGTTTTTT. This codes for CAIRLALNTGELFF.

This clone occurred once. The genes are TRBV28 and TRBJ2-7, with D hard to call. The V gene's germline CDR1 is MDHEN and CDR2 SYDVKM. This CDR3 is built from 15 residues. Trimming left V 6 bases short and J 3 bases short, with 18 bases between. CDR3 in DNA: TGTGCCAGCAGACCTACGCCAGCCGGCGGCTACGAGCAGTACTTC. Amino acids: CASRPTPAGGYEQYF.

The chain has TRBV2 and TRBJ2-7; D assignment may be TRBD1 or TRBD2 (7 bases each). CDR3 size: 14 residues. Germline V lookup: CDR1 SNHLY, CDR2 FYNNEI. Trimming pared 6 bases from V and 3 bases from J, leaving 15 bases between. The CDR3 DNA reads TGTGCCAGCAGGGAAACAGGGGAGGGCTACGAGCAGTACTTC. This translates into CASRETGEGYEQYF.

This clone was observed once. This sequence joins TRBV2 and TRBJ2-7; 7 bases align to TRBD1. The V segment lost 10 bases and the J segment 13 bases; nucleotides outside the gene matches: 13. Germline values: CDR1 SNHLY, CDR2 FYNNEI. The CDR3 covers 11 residues. In DNA form, the CDR3 reads TGTGCCACCACGATAATCCGGGACAGCTACTTC. This encodes CATTIIRDSYF.